The rows below give T cell receptor beta chains drawn from one sample of a study of blood T cell repertoires in COVID-19. Measured with immunoSEQ multiplex PCR; TCRdb has only the in-frame clones, and not every one. Of about 400,000 clones listed, nearly 90% were seen once; the top ten hold 2% to 2.5%. Sequencing input: PBMCs or T cells enriched from blood (not recorded which). These receptors were obtained from a woman between 40 and 55 years old with acute COVID-19. Both conserved end residues are part of each CDR3. The D gene is left open where the match is weak. The size of a clone is reported for some rows only, either as once, few or many, or as a class for expanded clones.

v_gene	abundance	d_gene	j_gene	CDR3nt	CDR3aa
TRBV10-3	NA	NA	TRBJ1-1	TGTGCCATCAGGGGCGAAGGGGCAGACCCTAACACTGAAGCTTTCTTT	CAIRGEGADPNTEAFF
TRBV29-1	NA	NA	TRBJ1-1	TGCAGCGTTGAAGATCGGATAGCGCTGAGGGAAGCTTTCTTT	CSVEDRIALREAFF
TRBV15	NA	TRBD1	TRBJ1-5	TGTGCCACCACTGACCCCAGCAGGGGGCTTGACAATCAGCCCCAGCATTTT	CATTDPSRGLDNQPQHF
TRBV3-1/TRBV3-2	NA	TRBD1	TRBJ1-1	TGTGCCAGCAGCCCGGGACAGGGGGCTTCCGAAGCTTTCTTT	CASSPGQGASEAFF
TRBV13	NA	NA	TRBJ1-2	TGTGCCAGCAGCTTCTACCGGGACACCCCTACTAACTATGGCTACACCTTC	CASSFYRDTPTNYGYTF
TRBV20-1	few	NA	TRBJ1-4	TGCAGTGCTGGAACGGGGGAAAAACTGTTTTTT	CSAGTGEKLFF
TRBV7-9	NA	NA	TRBJ1-2	TGTGCCAGCACCCAGCGGGGTAGTGGGTATGGCTACACCTTC	CASTQRGSGYGYTF
TRBV6-6	NA	TRBD2	TRBJ2-3	TGTGCCAGCAGTCACACTAGCGGGGGAAAGTTTAGCACAGATACGCAGTATTTT	CASSHTSGGKFSTDTQYF
TRBV20-1	NA	TRBD2	TRBJ2-3	TGCAGTGCTAGTCAAGCGGGGAGCACAGATACGCAGTATTTT	CSASQAGSTDTQYF
TRBV2	NA	TRBD2	TRBJ2-5	TGTGCCAGCGATATTAGCGGGAGTGGTTGGGAGACCCAGTACTTC	CASDISGSGWETQYF
TRBV14	NA	TRBD1	TRBJ2-5	TGTGCCAGCAGCCATCAACAGGGGGCGAGGGAGACCCAGTACTTC	CASSHQQGARETQYF
TRBV6-5	once	TRBD1	TRBJ1-2	TGTGCCAGCAGTTACGGGGACAGGGGGCTTGGCTACACCTTC	CASSYGDRGLGYTF
TRBV7-9	NA	TRBD1	TRBJ2-3	TGTGCCAGCAGCCAGGACAGGGCTGATACGCAGTATTTT	CASSQDRADTQYF
TRBV9	NA	NA	TRBJ1-1	TGTGCCAGCAGCGCGAATTCAGGGGCCGCCACTGAAGCTTTCTTT	CASSANSGAATEAFF
TRBV5-1	NA	NA	TRBJ1-2	TGCGCCAGCAGCTTTAATCCTGAGGAGGGCTACACCTTC	CASSFNPEEGYTF
TRBV5-6	NA	NA	TRBJ1-6	TGTGCCAGCAGCTTACGGAGACAGAGTAATTCACCCCTCCACTTT	CASSLRRQSNSPLHF
TRBV2	NA	TRBD1	TRBJ1-1	TGTGCCAGCAGGGATGACAGGGGCAACACTGAAGCTTTCTTT	CASRDDRGNTEAFF
TRBV2	NA	NA	TRBJ2-3	TGTGCCAGCAGTGAAGTGACTCCACTGGCTCAGCAGTATTTT	CASSEVTPLAQQYF
TRBV10-2	NA	TRBD2	TRBJ2-5	TGCGCCAGCAGACCAGCGGGGGGAGGAGAGACCCAGTACTTC	CASRPAGGGETQYF
TRBV7-6	NA	TRBD2	TRBJ2-1	TGTGCCAGCAGCGCAAAGGGACTAGCAGCCTACAATGAGCAGTTCTTC	CASSAKGLAAYNEQFF
TRBV16	NA	TRBD1	TRBJ1-1	TGTGCCAGCAGCCAAACAGGGGTGATCATGAACACTGAAGCTTTCTTT	CASSQTGVIMNTEAFF